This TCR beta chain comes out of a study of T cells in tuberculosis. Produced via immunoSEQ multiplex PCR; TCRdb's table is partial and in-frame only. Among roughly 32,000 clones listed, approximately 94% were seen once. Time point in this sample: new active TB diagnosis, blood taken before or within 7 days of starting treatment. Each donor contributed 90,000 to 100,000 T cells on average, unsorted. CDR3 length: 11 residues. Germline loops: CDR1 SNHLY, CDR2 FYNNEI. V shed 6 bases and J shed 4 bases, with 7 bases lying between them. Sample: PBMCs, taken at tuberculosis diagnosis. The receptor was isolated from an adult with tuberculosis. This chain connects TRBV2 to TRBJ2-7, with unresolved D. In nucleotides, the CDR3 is TGTGCCAGCAGCGTTAATTACGAGCAGTACTTC. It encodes CASSVNYEQYF.